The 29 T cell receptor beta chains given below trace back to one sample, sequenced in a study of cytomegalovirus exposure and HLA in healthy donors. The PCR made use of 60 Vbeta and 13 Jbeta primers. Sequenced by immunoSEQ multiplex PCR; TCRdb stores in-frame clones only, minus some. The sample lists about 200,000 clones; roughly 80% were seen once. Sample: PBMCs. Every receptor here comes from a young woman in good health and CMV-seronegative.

The CDR3 here is CASVQGWPPNQPQHF. In DNA form, the CDR3 reads TGCGCCAGTGTACAGGGGTGGCCACCAAATCAGCCCCAGCATTTT. V gene TRBV5-1 combines with J gene TRBJ1-5; 7 positions match TRBD1. CDR1 is SGHRS, CDR2 YFSETQ, per germline. The CDR3 contains 15 residues. The V gene end was trimmed by 8 bases and the J gene end by 4 bases; junction bases not matched to a gene: 12.

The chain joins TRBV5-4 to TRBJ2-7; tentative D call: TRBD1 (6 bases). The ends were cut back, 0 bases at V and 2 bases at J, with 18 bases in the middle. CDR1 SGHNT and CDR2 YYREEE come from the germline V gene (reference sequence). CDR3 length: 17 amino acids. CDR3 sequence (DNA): TGTGCCAGCAGCTTGGAGGGCAGGGGCCCGGGCCCCTACGAGCAGTACGTC. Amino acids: CASSLEGRGPGPYEQYV.

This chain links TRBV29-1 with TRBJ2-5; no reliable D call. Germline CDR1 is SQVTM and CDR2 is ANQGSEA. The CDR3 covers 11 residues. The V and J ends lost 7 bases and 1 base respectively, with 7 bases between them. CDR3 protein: CSERSQETQYF. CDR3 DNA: TGCAGCGAGAGGAGCCAAGAGACCCAGTACTTC.

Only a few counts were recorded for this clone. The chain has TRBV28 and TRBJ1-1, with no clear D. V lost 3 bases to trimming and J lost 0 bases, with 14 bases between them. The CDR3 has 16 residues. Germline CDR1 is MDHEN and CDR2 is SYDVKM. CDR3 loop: CASSFFVAYLNTEAFF. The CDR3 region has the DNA TGTGCCAGCAGTTTCTTCGTAGCCTACCTGAACACTGAAGCTTTCTTT.

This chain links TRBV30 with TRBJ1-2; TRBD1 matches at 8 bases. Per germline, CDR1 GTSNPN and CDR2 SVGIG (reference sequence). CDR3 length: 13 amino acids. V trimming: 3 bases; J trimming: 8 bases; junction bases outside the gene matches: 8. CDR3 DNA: TGTGCCTGGAGGGCCGCACAGGGGGGAGGCTACACCTTC. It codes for CAWRAAQGGGYTF.

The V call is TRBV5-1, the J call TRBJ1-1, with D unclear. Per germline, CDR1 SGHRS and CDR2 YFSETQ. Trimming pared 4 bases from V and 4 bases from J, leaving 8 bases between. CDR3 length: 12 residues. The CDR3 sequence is CASSPGGTEAFF. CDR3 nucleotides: TGCGCCAGCAGCCCCGGTGGCACTGAAGCTTTCTTT.

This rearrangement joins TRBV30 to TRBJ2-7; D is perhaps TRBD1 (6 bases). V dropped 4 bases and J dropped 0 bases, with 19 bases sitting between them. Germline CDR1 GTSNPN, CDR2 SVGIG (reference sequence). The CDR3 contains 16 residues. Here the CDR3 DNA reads TGTGCCTGGATGAATACAGGGATAGCCATCTCCTACGAGCAGTACGTC. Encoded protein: CAWMNTGIAISYEQYV.

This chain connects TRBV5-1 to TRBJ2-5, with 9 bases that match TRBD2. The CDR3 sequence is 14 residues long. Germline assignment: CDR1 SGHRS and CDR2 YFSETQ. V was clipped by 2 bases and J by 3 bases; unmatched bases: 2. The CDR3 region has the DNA TGCGCCAGCAGCTTTAGCGGGAGTAAAGAGACCCAGTACTTC. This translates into CASSFSGSKETQYF.

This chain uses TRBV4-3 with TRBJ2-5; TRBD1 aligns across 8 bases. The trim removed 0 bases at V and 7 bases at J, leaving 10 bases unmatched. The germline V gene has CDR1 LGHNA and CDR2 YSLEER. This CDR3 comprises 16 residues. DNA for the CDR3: TGCGCCAGCAGCCAAGAAGCCTCGGACAGGGCAGGGACCCAGTACTTC. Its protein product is CASSQEASDRAGTQYF.

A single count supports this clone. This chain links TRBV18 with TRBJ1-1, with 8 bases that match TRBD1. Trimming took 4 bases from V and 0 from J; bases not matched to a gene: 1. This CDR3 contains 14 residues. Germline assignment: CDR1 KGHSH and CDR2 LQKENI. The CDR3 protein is CASSQTGVNTEAFF. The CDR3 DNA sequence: TGTGCCAGCTCACAGACAGGGGTGAACACTGAAGCTTTCTTT.

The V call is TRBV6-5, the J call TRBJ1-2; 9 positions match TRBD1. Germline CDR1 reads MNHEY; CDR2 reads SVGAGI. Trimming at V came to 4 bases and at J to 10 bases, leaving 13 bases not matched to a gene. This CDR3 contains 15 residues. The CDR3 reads CASSSSGTGKLDYTF. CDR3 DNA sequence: TGTGCCAGCAGTTCTTCCGGGACAGGGAAGTTGGACTACACCTTC.

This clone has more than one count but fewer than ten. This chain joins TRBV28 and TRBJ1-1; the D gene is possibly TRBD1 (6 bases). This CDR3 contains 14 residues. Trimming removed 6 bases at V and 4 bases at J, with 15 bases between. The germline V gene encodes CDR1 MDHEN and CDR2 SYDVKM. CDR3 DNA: TGTGCCAGCAGCTTCCAGGGGAAGAGCACTGAAGCTTTCTTT. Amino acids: CASSFQGKSTEAFF.

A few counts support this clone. The CDR3, as DNA: TGTGCCAGCAGGGTACTAGCGGGAGAGGGCGAGCAGTACTTC. It codes for CASRVLAGEGEQYF. The rearrangement joins TRBV6-1 to TRBJ2-7; 11 bases align to TRBD2. The V gene's germline CDR1 is MNHNS and CDR2 SASEGT. Trimming removed 6 bases from V and 6 bases from J; junction bases left unmatched: 7. This CDR3 is 14 amino acids long.

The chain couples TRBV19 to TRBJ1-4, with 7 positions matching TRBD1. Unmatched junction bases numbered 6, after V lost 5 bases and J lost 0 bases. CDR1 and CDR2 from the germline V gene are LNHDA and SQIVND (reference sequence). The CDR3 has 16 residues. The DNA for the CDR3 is TGTGCCAGTAGTCCGGGACAGACTGCAACTAATGAAAAACTGTTTTTT. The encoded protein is CASSPGQTATNEKLFF.

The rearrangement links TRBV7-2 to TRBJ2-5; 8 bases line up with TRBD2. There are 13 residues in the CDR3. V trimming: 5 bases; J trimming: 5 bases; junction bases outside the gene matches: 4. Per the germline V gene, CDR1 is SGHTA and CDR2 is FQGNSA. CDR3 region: CASSKGLEETQYF. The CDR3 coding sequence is TGTGCCAGCAGCAAGGGACTAGAGGAGACCCAGTACTTC.

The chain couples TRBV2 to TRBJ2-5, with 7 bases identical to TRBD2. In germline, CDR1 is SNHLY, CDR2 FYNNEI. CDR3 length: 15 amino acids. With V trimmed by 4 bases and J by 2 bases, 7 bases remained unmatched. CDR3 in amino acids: CASSGVAGLQETQYF. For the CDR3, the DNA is TGTGCCAGCAGTGGGGTAGCGGGTCTACAAGAGACCCAGTACTTC.

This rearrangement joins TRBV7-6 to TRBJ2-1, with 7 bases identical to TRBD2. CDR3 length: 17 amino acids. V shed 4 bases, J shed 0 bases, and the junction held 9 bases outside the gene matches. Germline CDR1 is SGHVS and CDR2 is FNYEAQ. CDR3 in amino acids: CASSSSRESSSYNEQFF. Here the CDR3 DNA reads TGTGCCAGCAGCTCGTCGCGGGAGTCGAGCTCCTACAATGAGCAGTTCTTC.

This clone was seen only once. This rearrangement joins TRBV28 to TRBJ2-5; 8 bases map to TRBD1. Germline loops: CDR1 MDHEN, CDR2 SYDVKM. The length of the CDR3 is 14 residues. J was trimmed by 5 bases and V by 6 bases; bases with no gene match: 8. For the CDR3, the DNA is TGTGCCAGCAGATCGACAGGGGCGATTGAGACCCAGTACTTC. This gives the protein CASRSTGAIETQYF. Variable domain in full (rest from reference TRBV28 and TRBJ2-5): DVKVTQSSRYLVKRTGEKVFLECVQDMDHENMFWYRQDPGLGLRLIYFSYDVKMKEKGDIPEGYSVSREKKERFSLILESASTNQTSMYLCASRSTGAIETQYFGPGTRLLVL.

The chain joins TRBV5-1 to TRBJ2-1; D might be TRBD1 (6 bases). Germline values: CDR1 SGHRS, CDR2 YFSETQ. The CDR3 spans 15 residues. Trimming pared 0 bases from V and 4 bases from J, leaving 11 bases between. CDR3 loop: CASSLVQGLYNEQFF. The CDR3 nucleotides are TGCGCCAGCAGCTTGGTTCAGGGGTTATACAATGAGCAGTTCTTC.

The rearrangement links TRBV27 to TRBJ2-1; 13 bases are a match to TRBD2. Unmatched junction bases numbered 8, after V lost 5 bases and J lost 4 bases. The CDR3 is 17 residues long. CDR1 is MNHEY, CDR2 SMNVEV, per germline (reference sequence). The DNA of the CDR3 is TGTGCCAGCAGTACCGGGGGGACTAGCGGGATGTACAATGAGCAGTTCTTC. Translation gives CASSTGGTSGMYNEQFF.

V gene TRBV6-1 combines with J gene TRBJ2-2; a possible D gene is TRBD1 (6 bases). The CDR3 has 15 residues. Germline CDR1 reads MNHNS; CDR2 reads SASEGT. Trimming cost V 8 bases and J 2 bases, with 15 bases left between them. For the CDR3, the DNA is TGTGCCAGCGGTAAGATGGGGGCTAACACCGGGGAGCTGTTTTTT. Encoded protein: CASGKMGANTGELFF.

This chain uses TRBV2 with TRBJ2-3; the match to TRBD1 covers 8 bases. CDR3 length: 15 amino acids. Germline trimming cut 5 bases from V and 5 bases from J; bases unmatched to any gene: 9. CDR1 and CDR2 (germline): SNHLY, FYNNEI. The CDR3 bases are TGTGCCAGCAGTCGGGGACAGGCCGCCGGAGATACGCAGTATTTT. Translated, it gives CASSRGQAAGDTQYF.

Here the CDR3 reads CASSLSMTGEETQYF. The CDR3 DNA sequence: TGTGCCAGCAGTTTATCGATGACGGGGGAGGAGACCCAGTACTTC. V is TRBV27 and J is TRBJ2-5; D possibly corresponds to TRBD2 (6 bases). Germline CDR1 is MNHEY and CDR2 is SMNVEV (reference sequence). The V gene lost 0 bases and the J gene lost 5 bases, with 13 bases spanning the gap. The CDR3 sequence is 15 residues long.

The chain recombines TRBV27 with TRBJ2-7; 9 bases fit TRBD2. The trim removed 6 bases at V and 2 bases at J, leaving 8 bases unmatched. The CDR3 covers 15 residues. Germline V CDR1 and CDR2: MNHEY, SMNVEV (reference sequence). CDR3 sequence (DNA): TGTGCCAGCAGGTTGGATAGCGGGGGCCCCTACGAGCAGTACTTC. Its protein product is CASRLDSGGPYEQYF.

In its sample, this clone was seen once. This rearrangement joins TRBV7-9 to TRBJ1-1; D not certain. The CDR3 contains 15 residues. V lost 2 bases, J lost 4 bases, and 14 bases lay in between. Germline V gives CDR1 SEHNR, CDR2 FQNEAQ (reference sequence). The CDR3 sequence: CASSLILDGLTEAFF. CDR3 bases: TGTGCCAGCAGCTTAATTCTAGACGGTCTCACTGAAGCTTTCTTT.

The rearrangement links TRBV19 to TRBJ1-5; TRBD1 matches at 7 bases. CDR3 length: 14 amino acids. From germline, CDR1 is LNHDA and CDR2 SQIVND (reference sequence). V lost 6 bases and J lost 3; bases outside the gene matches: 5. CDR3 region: CASSRGQANQPQHF. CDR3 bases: TGTGCCAGTAGCCGAGGACAGGCCAATCAGCCCCAGCATTTT.

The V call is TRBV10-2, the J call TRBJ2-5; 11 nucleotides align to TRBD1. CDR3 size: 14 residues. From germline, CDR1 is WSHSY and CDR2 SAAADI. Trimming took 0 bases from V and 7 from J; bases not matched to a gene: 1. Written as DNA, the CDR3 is TGCGCCAGCAGTGAGTCTGGGACAGGGGGGACCCAGTACTTC. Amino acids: CASSESGTGGTQYF.

CDR3 sequence reads: CASSPPGLAATGELFF. In DNA, the CDR3 is TGTGCCAGCAGTCCCCCCGGACTAGCGGCCACCGGGGAGCTGTTTTTT. The chain uses TRBV27 and TRBJ2-2, with TRBD2 identical over 10 bases. CDR3 size: 16 residues. Per germline, CDR1 MNHEY and CDR2 SMNVEV (reference sequence). J gave up 4 bases and V 5 bases, and 7 bases lay outside the gene matches.

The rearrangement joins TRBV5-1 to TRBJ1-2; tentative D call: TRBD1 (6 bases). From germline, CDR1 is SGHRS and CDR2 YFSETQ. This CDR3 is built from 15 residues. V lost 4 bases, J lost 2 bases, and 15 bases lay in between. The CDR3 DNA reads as TGCGCCAGCAGCGACCCCCGGGGGGCCAACTATGGCTACACCTTC. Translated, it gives CASSDPRGANYGYTF.